Shown below are 27 T cell receptor beta chains from a single sample sequenced in a study of blood T cell repertoires in COVID-19 (dated by TCRdb to the early 2020s). Library creation used the immunoSEQ multiplex PCR assay. TCRdb carries this immuneACCESS record with in-frame sequences only. Its versions omit some clonotypes, under half of them owing to an unresolved V gene in the studies checked, with the rest unexplained. For this sample the table gives about 49,000 clones, of which 82% were detected only once. The top ten clonotypes cover 2.5% to 3.5% of the sample. Sequencing was done on a sample of peripheral blood. Source of these receptors: a woman in her fifties or sixties with acute or convalescent COVID-19.

J is TRBJ2-1 and V is TRBV7-2; 16 bases line up with TRBD2. The CDR3 is 17 amino acids. The V segment lost 4 bases and the J segment 7 bases; nucleotides outside the gene matches: 7. Germline CDR1 SGHTA, CDR2 FQGNSA. CDR3: CASSSFGTSGGANEQFF. CDR3 nucleotide sequence: TGTGCCAGCAGCTCATTCGGGACTAGCGGGGGGGCTAATGAGCAGTTCTTC.

J is TRBJ1-1 and V is TRBV10-2, with D possibly being TRBD1 (5 bases). The CDR3 spans 15 residues. V was cut by 6 bases and J by 0 bases, with 14 bases left in between. Per germline, CDR1 WSHSY and CDR2 SAAADI. The CDR3 protein is CASRDNRKLNTEAFF. The CDR3 region has the DNA TGCGCCAGCAGGGACAACAGGAAATTGAACACTGAAGCTTTCTTT.

The chain recombines TRBV19 with TRBJ2-1; possible D gene TRBD1, 5 bases. The germline V gene has CDR1 LNHDA and CDR2 SQIVND (reference sequence). The CDR3 covers 10 residues. V gave up 11 bases and J gave up 7 bases, with 9 bases separating them. This CDR3 reads CAVRVNEQFF. The DNA for the CDR3 is TGTGCCGTCAGGGTAAATGAGCAGTTCTTC.

This rearrangement joins TRBV3-1 (or the pseudogene TRBV3-2) to TRBJ1-1, with a weak D call TRBD1 (6 bases). V lost 2 bases to trimming and J lost 1 base, with 17 bases between them. CDR1 and CDR2 from the germline V gene are LGHDT and YNNKEL (reference sequence). There are 17 residues in the CDR3. DNA of the CDR3: TGTGCCAGCAGCCAATACGATTCAGGGGCCAGGAACACTGAAGCTTTCTTT. Translation gives CASSQYDSGARNTEAFF.

The chain carries TRBV2 and TRBJ1-2, with 7 bases lining up with TRBD1. Germline CDR1 reads SNHLY; CDR2 reads FYNNEI. The CDR3 runs 13 residues. V lost 7 bases to trimming and J lost 8 bases; unmatched junction nucleotides: 10. CDR3 sequence reads: CASTPAQGGGYTF. CDR3 bases: TGTGCCAGCACCCCGGCTCAGGGGGGCGGCTACACCTTC.

This sequence joins TRBV18 and TRBJ1-5, with TRBD1 identical over 8 bases. The germline gives CDR1 KGHSH, CDR2 LQKENI. V trimming: 3 bases; J trimming: 8 bases; junction bases outside the gene matches: 6. The length of the CDR3 is 14 residues. CDR3 nucleotide sequence: TGTGCCAGCTCACCCACGACAGGGGAGAAGCCCCAGCATTTT. Its protein is CASSPTTGEKPQHF.

V is TRBV2 and J is TRBJ1-2, with no clear D. From germline, CDR1 is SNHLY and CDR2 FYNNEI. The V end lost 5 bases, the J end lost 5 bases, and 18 bases lay between the germline ends. The CDR3 loop spans 15 amino acids. The CDR3 DNA reads as TGTGCCAGCAGTTACAAAAAGACACCCCCTTATGGCTACACCTTC. This translates into CASSYKKTPPYGYTF. The full variable domain, completed using reference TRBV2 and TRBJ1-2, is EPEVTQTPSHQVTQMGQEVILRCVPISNHLYFYWYRQILGQKVEFLVSFYNNEISEKSEIFDDQFSVERPDGSNFTLKIRSTKLEDSAMYFCASSYKKTPPYGYTFGSGTRLTVV.

V gene TRBV30 combines with J gene TRBJ2-4; the D gene is possibly TRBD2 (6 bases). Germline V gene data show CDR1 as GTSNPN and CDR2 as SVGIG (reference sequence). The V end was cut by 0 bases, the J end by 7 bases, with 10 bases between. The CDR3 has 13 amino acids. The CDR3 loop is CAWSVRGGNIQYF. CDR3 nucleotides: TGTGCCTGGAGTGTTAGAGGAGGGAACATTCAGTACTTC.

The V and J genes are TRBV28 and TRBJ1-5; perhaps TRBD1 as D (5 bases). V shed 3 bases and J shed 8 bases, with 14 bases lying between them. Germline lookup yields CDR1 MDHEN and CDR2 SYDVKM. CDR3 length: 14 residues. Here the CDR3 reads CASSFGRGRKPQHF. CDR3 sequence (DNA): TGTGCCAGCAGTTTTGGGAGGGGCCGAAAGCCCCAGCATTTT. The full variable domain, rest sourced from reference TRBV28 and TRBJ1-5, is DVKVTQSSRYLVKRTGEKVFLECVQDMDHENMFWYRQDPGLGLRLIYFSYDVKMKEKGDIPEGYSVSREKKERFSLILESASTNQTSMYLCASSFGRGRKPQHFGDGTRLSIL.

V usage is TRBV5-6 and J usage is TRBJ1-1, with 7 bases matching TRBD1. The CDR3 contains 12 residues. V was clipped by 0 bases and J by 11 bases; unmatched bases: 4. Germline CDR1 SGHDT, CDR2 YYEEEE. The CDR3 DNA sequence: TGTGCCAGCAGCTTGGTAAGGGGGCGGGCTTTCTTT. Encoded protein: CASSLVRGRAFF.

The V gene is TRBV2, the J gene TRBJ1-2, with TRBD1 as a possible D gene (5 bases). The germline CDR1 and CDR2 sequences are SNHLY and FYNNEI. The V end was cut by 3 bases, the J end by 5 bases, with 13 bases between. The length of the CDR3 is 14 residues. CDR3 in amino acids: CASSDAGFPYGYTF. The CDR3 DNA reads TGTGCCAGCAGTGACGCAGGGTTCCCTTATGGCTACACCTTC.

The V and J genes are TRBV5-1 and TRBJ1-5, with a weak D call TRBD1 (6 bases). V was clipped by 2 bases and J by 2 bases, with 8 bases between them. Germline lookup yields CDR1 SGHRS and CDR2 YFSETQ. This CDR3 is 14 amino acids long. The CDR3 bases are TGCGCCAGCAGCTTATCAGGGGGCAATCAGCCCCAGCATTTT. Its translation is CASSLSGGNQPQHF.

The DNA for the CDR3 is TGTGCCAGCAGTGCCCCGGGACTAGCGGGAGGCAGCTCCTACGAGCAGTACTTC. This sequence encodes CASSAPGLAGGSSYEQYF. The chain recombines TRBV2 with TRBJ2-7; TRBD2 aligns across 15 bases. Per the germline V gene, CDR1 is SNHLY and CDR2 is FYNNEI. This CDR3 has 18 amino acids. The V segment lost 4 bases and the J segment 0 bases; nucleotides outside the gene matches: 7.

V is TRBV10-1 and J is TRBJ1-6; TRBD1 agrees at 7 bases. Trimming removed 6 bases from V and 10 bases from J; junction bases left unmatched: 18. Germline V gene lookup returns CDR1 WNHNN and CDR2 SYGVQD (reference sequence). The CDR3 has 17 residues. In DNA form, the CDR3 reads TGCGCCAGCAGGGCGCGGCTGAGACAGGGATTATACTCACCCCTCCACTTT. Residues: CASRARLRQGLYSPLHF.

V usage is TRBV10-3 and J usage is TRBJ1-1; D is possibly TRBD1 (6 bases). Per the germline V gene, CDR1 is ENHRY and CDR2 is SYGVKD. CDR3 length: 13 residues. V dropped 7 bases and J dropped 0 bases, with 9 bases sitting between them. The CDR3 DNA sequence: TGTGCCATCAACGGACAGATGAACACTGAAGCTTTCTTT. Translating it yields CAINGQMNTEAFF.

In nucleotides, the CDR3 is TGTGCCACCAGCAGTTCCGGTCGCGGCACCGGGGAGCTGTTTTTT. Translation gives CATSSSGRGTGELFF. The chain employs TRBV15 and TRBJ2-2; no reliable D call. V gave up 3 bases and J gave up 4 bases, with 12 bases separating them. This CDR3 comprises 15 residues. From germline, CDR1 is LNHNV and CDR2 YYDKDF (reference sequence).

The chain employs TRBV5-5 and TRBJ1-6, with D tentatively TRBD1 (6 bases). CDR3 length: 15 residues. Germline V gene data show CDR1 as SGHKS and CDR2 as YYEKEE (reference sequence). Deletions cut 3 bases from V and 7 bases from J, with 14 bases between. The chain's CDR3 is CASSSGGGTNSPLHF. The CDR3, as DNA: TGTGCCAGCAGCTCGGGGGGGGGCACCAATTCACCCCTCCACTTT. Supplemented by reference TRBV5-5 and TRBJ1-6, the full variable domain reads DAGVTQSPTHLIKTRGQQVTLRCSPISGHKSVSWYQQVLGQGPQFIFQYYEKEERGRGNFPDRFSARQFPNYSSELNVNALLLGDSALYLCASSSGGGTNSPLHFGNGTRLTVT.

The rearrangement joins TRBV19 to TRBJ1-5; D gene unclear. There are 13 residues in the CDR3. V was shortened by 4 bases and J by 4 bases, with 8 bases between the two germline ends. Germline V gene lookup returns CDR1 LNHDA and CDR2 SQIVND (reference sequence). CDR3 amino acids: CASSSTRNQPQHF. The CDR3, as DNA: TGTGCCAGTAGTAGTACACGTAATCAGCCCCAGCATTTT.

The chain links TRBV5-1 to TRBJ1-1; 7 bases are a match to TRBD1. This CDR3 has 14 amino acids. Germline trimming cut 5 bases from V and 1 base from J; bases unmatched to any gene: 5. Per germline, CDR1 SGHRS and CDR2 YFSETQ. The CDR3 sequence is CASRAGTANTEAFF. CDR3 DNA: TGCGCCAGCAGGGCCGGGACAGCGAACACTGAAGCTTTCTTT.

V is TRBV19 and J is TRBJ2-7, with TRBD1 identical over 9 bases. J gave up 6 bases and V 6 bases, and 9 bases lay outside the gene matches. The CDR3 consists of 14 residues. The germline CDR1 and CDR2 sequences are LNHDA and SQIVND (reference sequence). CDR3 region: CASSRDRVRFEQYF. As DNA, the CDR3 is TGTGCCAGTAGCCGGGACAGGGTACGGTTCGAGCAGTACTTC.

This clone came up a few times. The rearrangement joins TRBV19 to TRBJ1-2, with 7 bases that match TRBD1. After removal of 7 bases from V and 4 bases from J, the junction contained 12 bases not matched to a gene. The CDR3 contains 15 residues. Germline V gene lookup returns CDR1 LNHDA and CDR2 SQIVND (reference sequence). CDR3 in DNA: TGTGCCAGTACCCCAAGACAGGGTGGTCCCTATGGCTACACCTTC. Its translation: CASTPRQGGPYGYTF.

The V and J genes are TRBV3-1 (or the pseudogene TRBV3-2) and TRBJ2-7, with D perhaps TRBD1 (6 bases). Germline V lookup: CDR1 LGHDT, CDR2 YNNKEL (reference sequence). V dropped 3 bases and J dropped 7 bases, with 10 bases sitting between them. The CDR3 contains 12 residues. DNA of the CDR3: TGTGCCAGCAGCCAGGGGGCTTGGGAGCAGTACTTC. This translates into CASSQGAWEQYF.

The chain is built from TRBV5-5 and TRBJ1-2; 7 nucleotides align to TRBD1. The CDR3 extends over 15 amino acids. V was pared by 0 bases and J by 4 bases, with 6 bases of the junction left unmatched. Germline CDR1 reads SGHKS; CDR2 reads YYEKEE (reference sequence). The CDR3 DNA follows: TGTGCCAGCAGCTTGGATGGCGACAGGGTCTATGGCTACACCTTC. Translation: CASSLDGDRVYGYTF.

The V call is TRBV12-5, the J call TRBJ2-2, with a weak D call TRBD2 (6 bases). CDR3 length: 17 amino acids. The V end lost 5 bases, the J end lost 1 base, and 17 bases lay between the germline ends. The germline CDR1 and CDR2 sequences are LGHNT and FRNRAP. The CDR3 here is CASGLSGGVRNTGELFF. CDR3 sequence (DNA): TGTGCTAGTGGTCTCTCCGGAGGGGTTAGGAACACCGGGGAGCTGTTTTTT.

This sequence joins TRBV19 and TRBJ1-4; D not certain. The CDR3 loop spans 14 amino acids. The germline V gene has CDR1 LNHDA and CDR2 SQIVND (reference sequence). The V end was cut by 3 bases, the J end by 4 bases, with 9 bases between. The CDR3 DNA follows: TGTGCCAGTAGTATCACGGACTATAATGAAAAACTGTTTTTT. Encoded protein: CASSITDYNEKLFF.

A single count supports this clone. This sample also contains other DNA sequences that code for the same CDR3. The chain employs TRBV5-1 and TRBJ1-2, with a possible D match to TRBD1 (6 bases). The CDR3 is made up of 12 amino acids. V was shortened by 0 bases and J by 8 bases, with 8 bases between the two germline ends. The germline gives CDR1 SGHRS, CDR2 YFSETQ. This CDR3 reads CASSLERGGYTF. CDR3 DNA: TGCGCCAGCAGCTTGGAGAGGGGGGGCTACACCTTC.

The CDR3 loop reads CASSPLDRSSYNSPLHF. CDR3 nucleotides: TGTGCCAGCTCACCACTAGACAGAAGCTCCTATAATTCACCCCTCCACTTT. The V call is TRBV18, the J call TRBJ1-6; D possibly corresponds to TRBD1 (5 bases). There are 17 residues in the CDR3. Germline lookup yields CDR1 KGHSH and CDR2 LQKENI. Trimming took 1 base from V and 0 from J, leaving 10 bases between them.